A selection of T cell receptor beta chains follows, all from one sample in a study of T cell repertoires in cytomegalovirus infection. TCRdb reprocessed the reads via MiXCR and lists one record per CDR3 protein. The data contain around 530,000 distinct CDR3 sequences, more than 15% of them singletons. The sample taken for sequencing was CD8+ T cells from PBMCs. Receptors were obtained from a human donor in good health (CMV status not recorded). Some clones in this sample may be carry-over from other donors' samples. CDR3s include the opening cysteine and the closing phenylalanine or tryptophan. The order of the fields is CDR3 protein, CDR3 DNA, J gene, D gene, V gene, clone size. A D gene is named only where the DNA matches it firmly. Clone size is shown for a subset of rows, as once, few, many or a class of expanded clone.

CASSLMGEIQHQHF	TGTGCCAGCAGTTTAATGGGAGAGATTCAGCACCAGCATTTT	TRBJ1-5	.	TRBV28	.
CASSLVRGSDEQFF	TGCGCCAGCAGCTTGGTCAGGGGGAGCGATGAGCAGTTCTTC	TRBJ2-1	TRBD1	TRBV5-1	few
CASSQAGTSGRAAYNEQFF	TGCGCCAGCAGCCAAGCCGGGACTAGCGGGAGGGCAGCCTACAATGAGCAGTTCTTC	TRBJ2-1	TRBD2	TRBV4-1	few
CAISDEQYF	TGTGCCATTTCGGACGAGCAGTACTTC	TRBJ2-7	.	TRBV7-9	.
CASTGRSTTEAFF	TGTGCCAGCACAGGAAGAAGTACAACTGAAGCTTTCTTT	TRBJ1-1	.	TRBV2	.
CASSLGVWTGYNEQFF	TGTGCAAGCAGCTTAGGGGTTTGGACAGGGTACAATGAGCAGTTCTTC	TRBJ2-1	TRBD1	TRBV7-6	.
CATSDFGGSTDTQYF	TGTGCCACCAGTGATTTTGGGGGATCCACAGATACGCAGTATTTT	TRBJ2-3	.	TRBV24-1	.
CASSTDTVSGNTIYF	TGTGCCAGCAGCACGGACACCGTCTCTGGAAACACCATATATTTT	TRBJ1-3	.	TRBV5-4	.
CASSLGGVAEQFF	TGTGCCAGCAGCTTAGGAGGGGTGGCTGAGCAGTTCTTC	TRBJ2-1	.	TRBV7-3	.
CASIRGTQYF	TGTGCCAGCATAAGAGGGACGCAGTATTTT	TRBJ2-3	.	TRBV2	.
CASSEAVAGRGVNQPQHF	TGTGCCAGCAGTGAAGCGGTCGCCGGGAGGGGGGTCAATCAGCCCCAGCATTTT	TRBJ1-5	.	TRBV2	many
CAISEGDSYQPQHF	TGTGCCATCAGTGAGGGGGACAGTTATCAGCCCCAGCATTTT	TRBJ1-5	TRBD1	TRBV10-3	few
CSVGRGETQYF	TGCAGCGTGGGTCGGGGAGAGACCCAGTACTTC	TRBJ2-5	.	TRBV29-1	many
CASSLRAGEITGELFF	TGTGCCAGCAGCTTAAGGGCCGGGGAGATTACCGGGGAGCTGTTTTTT	TRBJ2-2	.	TRBV5-5	many
CASSASSPVELFF	TGTGCCAGCAGCGCCTCTAGCCCGGTGGAGCTGTTTTTT	TRBJ2-2	.	TRBV9	few
CASSEELTANYGYTF	TGTGCCAGCAGCGAGGAGCTGACAGCTAACTATGGCTACACCTTC	TRBJ1-2	.	TRBV9	.
CASSESRGSVDQPQHF	TGTGCCAGCAGTGAATCGCGGGGGTCGGTGGATCAGCCCCAGCATTTT	TRBJ1-5	.	TRBV25-1	many
CSIPTRGRDEQFF	TGCAGTATCCCCACTCGGGGGCGGGATGAGCAGTTCTTC	TRBJ2-1	.	TRBV20-1	.
CSVEDIKGISYEQYF	TGCAGCGTTGAAGATATCAAGGGGATCTCCTACGAGCAGTACTTC	TRBJ2-7	.	TRBV29-1	few
CASSPGGSRGTSGRSEQFF	TGTGCCAGCAGCCCGGGGGGAAGCCGGGGGACTAGCGGGAGATCTGAGCAGTTCTTC	TRBJ2-1	TRBD2	TRBV7-9	many
CASSLTGPEAFF	TGTGCCAGCAGCTTGACAGGGCCTGAAGCTTTCTTT	TRBJ1-1	TRBD1	TRBV7-9	many
CASQPRSSGAIDTQYF	TGTGCCAGTCAACCCCGCAGCTCCGGGGCGATAGATACGCAGTATTTT	TRBJ2-3	.	TRBV6-1	.
CASSLDGSYEQYF	TGTGCCAGCAGCTTAGACGGATCCTACGAGCAGTACTTC	TRBJ2-7	.	TRBV5-1	many
CSARSYAAYEQYF	TGCAGTGCTCGATCCTACGCCGCCTACGAGCAGTACTTC	TRBJ2-7	.	TRBV20-1	.
CASSQAGWPGEQPQHF	TGTGCCAGCAGCCAGGCGGGGTGGCCGGGGGAACAGCCCCAGCATTTT	TRBJ1-5	.	TRBV3-1	few
CASSSSGTSGPTDTQYF	TGTGCCAGCAGCTCGTCCGGGACTAGCGGGCCCACAGATACGCAGTATTTT	TRBJ2-3	TRBD2	TRBV9	.
CASSLGPENTGELFF	TGTGCCAGCAGTTTAGGGCCCGAGAACACCGGGGAGCTGTTTTTT	TRBJ2-2	.	TRBV28	many
CASSQAGGVSSYNEQFF	TGTGCCAGCAGCCAAGCAGGCGGGGTTTCTTCCTACAATGAGCAGTTCTTC	TRBJ2-1	.	TRBV4-2	many
CSARVTEERTQYF	TGCAGTGCTAGAGTGACAGAAGAGCGGACCCAGTACTTC	TRBJ2-5	.	TRBV20-1	few
CASSERDRVYGYTF	TGTGCCAGCAGTGAAAGGGACAGGGTCTATGGCTACACCTTC	TRBJ1-2	TRBD1	TRBV6-1	.
CASRTGTSVRDTQYF	TGTGCCAGCAGAACCGGGACTAGCGTTAGGGATACGCAGTATTTT	TRBJ2-3	TRBD2	TRBV7-9	many
CSVEIGEPPYEQYF	TGCAGCGTTGAAATAGGGGAACCGCCCTACGAGCAGTACTTC	TRBJ2-7	.	TRBV29-1	few
CASSSMAGYTF	TGTGCCAGCAGTTCCATGGCGGGCTACACCTTC	TRBJ1-2	.	TRBV12-3/TRBV12-4	many
CASFWESGANVLTF	TGTGCCAGCTTTTGGGAATCTGGGGCCAACGTCCTGACTTTC	TRBJ2-6	.	TRBV7-9	.
CASSQVRGLNYGYTF	TGTGCCAGCAGCCAAGTGCGGGGGCTGAACTATGGCTACACCTTC	TRBJ1-2	.	TRBV3-1	few
CASSFAGPGGRNIQYF	TGTGCCAGCAGCTTCGCAGGCCCGGGGGGGCGGAACATTCAGTACTTC	TRBJ2-4	TRBD2	TRBV6-1	few
CASTYGPGQPNYGYTF	TGTGCCAGCACGTACGGACCGGGACAGCCGAACTATGGCTACACCTTC	TRBJ1-2	TRBD1	TRBV14	.
CASTPGGGTDTQYF	TGTGCCAGCACCCCAGGGGGAGGCACAGATACGCAGTATTTT	TRBJ2-3	TRBD1	TRBV9	.
CASTLGQAAFF	TGTGCCAGCACCCTGGGACAGGCAGCTTTCTTT	TRBJ1-1	TRBD1	TRBV12-3/TRBV12-4	many
CASSLLSGRQHNEQFF	TGTGCCAGCAGCCTCCTTAGCGGGAGACAACACAATGAGCAGTTCTTC	TRBJ2-1	TRBD2	TRBV7-6	many
CASSWKTGELFF	TGCGCCAGCAGCTGGAAGACCGGGGAGCTGTTTTTT	TRBJ2-2	.	TRBV4-1	many
CASRPTLYSNQPQHF	TGTGCCAGCAGGCCGACACTCTATAGCAATCAGCCCCAGCATTTT	TRBJ1-5	.	TRBV28	many
CASSLPGWKDTQYF	TGTGCCAGCAGTTTACCGGGCTGGAAAGATACGCAGTATTTT	TRBJ2-3	.	TRBV12-3/TRBV12-4	many
CASSYGGEDQPQHF	TGTGCCAGCAGTTACGGGGGCGAAGATCAGCCCCAGCATTTT	TRBJ1-5	.	TRBV6-5	.
CASSYWAGVYEQYF	TGTGCCAGCAGTTACTGGGCAGGGGTCTACGAGCAGTACTTC	TRBJ2-7	.	TRBV6-2/TRBV6-3	.
CASSSGSGGGEQYF	TGTGCCAGCAGCTCCGGATCAGGTGGAGGCGAGCAGTACTTC	TRBJ2-7	.	TRBV7-8	many
CASSLWGRANEQFF	TGTGCCAGCAGCTTGTGGGGGAGGGCCAATGAGCAGTTCTTC	TRBJ2-1	TRBD2	TRBV5-4	.
CATSDLTTPSYNEQFF	TGTGCCACCAGTGATTTAACTACCCCTTCCTACAATGAGCAGTTCTTC	TRBJ2-1	.	TRBV24-1	.
CASSAASGGATDTQYF	TGTGCCAGCAGCGCCGCTAGCGGGGGGGCGACAGATACGCAGTATTTT	TRBJ2-3	TRBD2	TRBV13	few
CASSPLGLAGPSYNEQFF	TGTGCCAGCAGCCCGCTCGGACTAGCGGGACCCTCCTACAATGAGCAGTTCTTC	TRBJ2-1	TRBD2	TRBV5-4	many
CASGGGRLAAFF	TGTGCCAGCGGTGGGGGCAGGTTAGCAGCTTTCTTT	TRBJ1-1	.	TRBV9	.
CSVEDGHYGYTF	TGCAGCGTTGAAGATGGCCACTATGGCTACACCTTC	TRBJ1-2	.	TRBV29-1	few
CASSYSAGSSTTEAFF	TGTGCCAGCAGTTACTCGGCAGGGTCATCAACAACTGAAGCTTTCTTT	TRBJ1-1	.	TRBV6-5	many
CASSLNLPLHF	TGTGCCAGCAGCTTAAATCTACCCCTCCACTTT	TRBJ1-6	.	TRBV7-9	few
CASTSGPSYEQYF	TGTGCCAGCACTAGCGGACCTTCCTACGAGCAGTACTTC	TRBJ2-7	TRBD2	TRBV28	many
CASSLEYGLAPDTQYF	TGTGCCAGCAGTTTAGAGTATGGCCTAGCGCCCGATACGCAGTATTTT	TRBJ2-3	.	TRBV27	many
CASSVQGRGEAFF	TGTGCCAGCAGTGTCCAGGGGAGAGGTGAAGCTTTCTTT	TRBJ1-1	.	TRBV6-1	.
CAISEGLARTDTQYF	TGTGCCATCAGTGAGGGGCTAGCGCGCACAGATACGCAGTATTTT	TRBJ2-3	.	TRBV10-3	many
CASSQYSEQYF	TGCGCCAGCAGCCAATACTCCGAGCAGTACTTC	TRBJ2-7	.	TRBV4-1	.